This T cell receptor beta chain was captured by sequencing in a study of blood T cell repertoires in COVID-19. Looking at the study overall: In each case, the material was cDNA or gDNA derived from T cells, B-cell-depleted T cells, or PBMCs.

Sequenced by immunoSEQ multiplex PCR; TCRdb stores in-frame clones only, minus some. The data hold 70,000 to 100,000 clones, with roughly 85% observed a single time. This CDR3 is built from 12 residues. V was trimmed by 4 bases and J by 6 bases, leaving 5 bases between them. Germline CDR1 is SGHRS and CDR2 is YFSETQ. Sequences were obtained from peripheral blood. The receptor's source is a human donor in a cohort sampled during active COVID-19. J is TRBJ1-6 and V is TRBV5-1; no firm D call. CDR3 sequence reads: CASSGPNSPLHF. The CDR3 DNA reads TGCGCCAGCAGCGGCCCTAATTCACCCCTCCACTTT.